This TCR beta chain is from a study of blood T cell repertoires in COVID-19. The table came from immunoSEQ multiplex PCR; TCRdb's copy has only in-frame clones and leaves some out. Of 100,000 or so clones listed, over 80% are singletons. V dropped 4 bases and J dropped 7; count of bases not matched to a gene: 21. CDR1 is SGHNT and CDR2 is YYREEE in the germline V gene (reference sequence). The CDR3 has 20 amino acids. The sequence derives from a man aged 70-80 years with active or convalescent COVID-19. The chain is built from TRBV5-4 and TRBJ2-2, with 11 bases that match TRBD1. Sequenced sample: peripheral blood. The CDR3 region is CASSKGPGQGVPPQGGELFF. For the CDR3, the DNA is TGTGCCAGCAGCAAAGGACCGGGACAGGGGGTCCCCCCACAGGGCGGGGAGCTGTTTTTT.